This T cell receptor beta chain was sequenced for a study of T cells in Graves' hyperthyroidism and ophthalmopathy. Study information: Pretreatment peripheral blood was obtained at initial diagnosis.

The CDR3 sequence is 14 residues long. J was trimmed by 4 bases and V by 6 bases; bases with no gene match: 5. Germline V lookup: CDR1 MNHNS, CDR2 SASEGT. The TCR beta CDR3 regions underwent amplification using RNA transcripts as the source. First-round RT-PCR targeting the TCR CDR3 was performed with the HTBI primer set. TCRdb used MiXCR to reprocess the multiplex PCR reads, holding one entry per CDR3 protein. The sample comprises about 560,000 distinct CDR3 sequences, 12% to 15% of which are singletons, and 11% to 15% rests with the top ten. For Graves' hyperthyroidism to be stable, ophthalmopathy could not progress within 18 months.

Input material: blood. The chain uses TRBV6-1 and TRBJ2-2, with 7 positions matching TRBD1. The receptor comes from a woman in her forties with Graves' hyperthyroidism. CDR3 sequence reads: CASRTGFGTGELFF. Here the CDR3 DNA reads TGTGCCAGCAGGACAGGGTTCGGCACCGGGGAGCTGTTTTTT.